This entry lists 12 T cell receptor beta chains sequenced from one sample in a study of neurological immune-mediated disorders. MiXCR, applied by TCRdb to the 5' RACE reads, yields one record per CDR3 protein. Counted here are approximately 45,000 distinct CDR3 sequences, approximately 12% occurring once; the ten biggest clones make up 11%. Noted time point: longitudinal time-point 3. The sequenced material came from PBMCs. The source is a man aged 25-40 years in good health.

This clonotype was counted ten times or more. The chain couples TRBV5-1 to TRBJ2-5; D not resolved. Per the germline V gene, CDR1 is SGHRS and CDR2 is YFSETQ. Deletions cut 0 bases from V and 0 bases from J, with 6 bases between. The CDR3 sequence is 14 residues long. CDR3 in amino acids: CASSLVADQETQYF. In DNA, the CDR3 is TGCGCCAGCAGCTTGGTTGCAGACCAAGAGACCCAGTACTTC. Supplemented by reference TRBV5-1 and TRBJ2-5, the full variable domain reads KAGVTQTPRYLIKTRGQQVTLSCSPISGHRSVSWYQQTPGQGLQFLFEYFSETQRNKGNFPGRFSGRQFSNSRSEMNVSTLELGDSALYLCASSLVADQETQYFGPGTRLLVL.

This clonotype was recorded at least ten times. The CDR3 nucleotides are TGTGCCAGCACATTAGCCAAAAACATTCAGTACTTC. This sequence encodes CASTLAKNIQYF. J is TRBJ2-4 and V is TRBV6-1; no clear D. From germline, CDR1 is MNHNS and CDR2 SASEGT. CDR3 length: 12 amino acids. The ends were cut back, 7 bases at V and 0 bases at J, with 4 bases in the middle.

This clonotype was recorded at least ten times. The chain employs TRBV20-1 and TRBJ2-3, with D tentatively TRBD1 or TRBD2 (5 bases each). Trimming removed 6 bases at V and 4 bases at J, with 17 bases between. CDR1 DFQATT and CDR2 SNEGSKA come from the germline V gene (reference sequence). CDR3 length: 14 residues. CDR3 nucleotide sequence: TGCAGTGCCAGGAGCGAGGTGGGACCAGATACGCAGTATTTT. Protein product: CSARSEVGPDTQYF.

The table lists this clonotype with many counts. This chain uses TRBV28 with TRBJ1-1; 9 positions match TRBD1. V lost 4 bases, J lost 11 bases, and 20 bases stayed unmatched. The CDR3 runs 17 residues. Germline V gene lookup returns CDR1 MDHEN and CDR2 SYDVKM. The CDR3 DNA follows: TGTGCCAGCAGTTCTACGTCCGGACAGGGGATTCTGATCGAGGCTTTCTTT. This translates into CASSSTSGQGILIEAFF. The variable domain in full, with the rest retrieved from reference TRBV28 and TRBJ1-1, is DVKVTQSSRYLVKRTGEKVFLECVQDMDHENMFWYRQDPGLGLRLIYFSYDVKMKEKGDIPEGYSVSREKKERFSLILESASTNQTSMYLCASSSTSGQGILIEAFFGQGTRLTVV.

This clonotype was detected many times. CDR3: CASSVGAGNEQFF. For the CDR3, the DNA is TGCGCCAGCAGTGTAGGGGCGGGAAACGAGCAGTTCTTC. This chain connects TRBV10-1 to TRBJ2-1, with a tentative D call TRBD2 (6 bases). V dropped 4 bases and J dropped 10 bases, with 14 bases sitting between them. The CDR3 loop spans 13 amino acids. CDR1 is WNHNN, CDR2 SYGVQD, per germline (reference sequence).

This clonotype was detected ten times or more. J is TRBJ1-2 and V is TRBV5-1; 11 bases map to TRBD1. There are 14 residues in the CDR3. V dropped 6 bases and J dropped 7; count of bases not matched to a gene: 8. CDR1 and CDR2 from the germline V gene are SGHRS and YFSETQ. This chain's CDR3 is CASTPDRGLGGYTF. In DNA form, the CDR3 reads TGCGCCAGCACCCCGGACAGGGGGCTTGGTGGCTACACCTTC. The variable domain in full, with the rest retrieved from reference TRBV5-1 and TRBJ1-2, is KAGVTQTPRYLIKTRGQQVTLSCSPISGHRSVSWYQQTPGQGLQFLFEYFSETQRNKGNFPGRFSGRQFSNSRSEMNVSTLELGDSALYLCASTPDRGLGGYTFGSGTRLTVV.

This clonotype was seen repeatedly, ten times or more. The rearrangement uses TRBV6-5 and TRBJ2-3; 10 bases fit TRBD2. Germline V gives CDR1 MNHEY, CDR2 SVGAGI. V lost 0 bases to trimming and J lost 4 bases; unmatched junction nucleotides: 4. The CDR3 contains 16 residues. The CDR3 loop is CASSYSTAGGADTQYF. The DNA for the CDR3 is TGTGCCAGCAGTTACTCAACAGCGGGAGGGGCAGATACGCAGTATTTT.

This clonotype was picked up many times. The CDR3, as DNA: TGCAGTGCTAGATCGCTGCTAGCGGGAGAGTACGAGCAGTACTTC. Protein: CSARSLLAGEYEQYF. The chain has TRBV20-1 and TRBJ2-7; 10 nucleotides match TRBD2. V was clipped by 2 bases and J by 4 bases; unmatched bases: 8. The germline V gene has CDR1 DFQATT and CDR2 SNEGSKA (reference sequence). This CDR3 is built from 15 residues.

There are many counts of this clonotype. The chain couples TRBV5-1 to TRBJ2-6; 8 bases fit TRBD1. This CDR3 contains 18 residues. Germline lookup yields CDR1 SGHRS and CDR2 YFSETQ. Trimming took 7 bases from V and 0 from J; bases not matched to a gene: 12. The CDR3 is CASGFRGPIGSGANVLTF. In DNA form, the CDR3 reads TGCGCCAGCGGGTTCAGGGGGCCGATCGGCTCTGGGGCCAACGTCCTGACTTTC. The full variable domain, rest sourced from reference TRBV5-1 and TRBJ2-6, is KAGVTQTPRYLIKTRGQQVTLSCSPISGHRSVSWYQQTPGQGLQFLFEYFSETQRNKGNFPGRFSGRQFSNSRSEMNVSTLELGDSALYLCASGFRGPIGSGANVLTFGAGSRLTVL.

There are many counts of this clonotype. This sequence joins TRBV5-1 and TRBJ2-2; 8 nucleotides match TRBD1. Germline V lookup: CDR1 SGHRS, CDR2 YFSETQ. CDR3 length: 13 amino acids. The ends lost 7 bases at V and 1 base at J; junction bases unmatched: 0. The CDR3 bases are TGCGCCAGCGGGACAGGGAACACCGGGGAGCTGTTTTTT. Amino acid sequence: CASGTGNTGELFF.

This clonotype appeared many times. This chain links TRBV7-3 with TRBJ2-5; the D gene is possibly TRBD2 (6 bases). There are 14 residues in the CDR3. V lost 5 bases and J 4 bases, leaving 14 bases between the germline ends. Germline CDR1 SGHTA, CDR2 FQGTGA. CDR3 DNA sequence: TGTGCCAGCAGCATAGCGGCTTTTGCAGAGACCCAGTACTTC. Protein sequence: CASSIAAFAETQYF.

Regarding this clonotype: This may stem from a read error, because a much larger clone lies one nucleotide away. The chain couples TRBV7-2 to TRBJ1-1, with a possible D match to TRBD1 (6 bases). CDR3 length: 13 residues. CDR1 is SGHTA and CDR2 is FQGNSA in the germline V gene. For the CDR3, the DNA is TGTGACAGCAGAAAAGGGGGTAGCACTGAAGCTTTCTTT. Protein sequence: CDSRKGGSTEAFF.